The rows below give T cell receptor beta chains drawn from one sample of a study of T cell repertoires in cytomegalovirus infection. TCRdb re-called the reads with MiXCR, one entry per CDR3 protein. Altogether some 180,000 distinct CDR3 sequences are present, about 15% being singletons, with the ten largest covering less than 25%. The specimen was CD8+ T cells from PBMCs. The receptors derive from a human donor in good health (CMV status not recorded). Some clones in this sample may be carry-over from other donors' samples. The CDR3 runs from the conserved cysteine through the conserved F or W. D genes are given only for firm matches. A clone size is listed for some rows: how often the clone was seen (once, few, many), or a class if it is expanded.

TRBV29-1	TRBJ1-1	NA	NA	CSVPGEAFF	TGCAGCGTCCCTGGGGAAGCTTTCTTT
TRBV7-2	TRBJ2-3	few	TRBD2	CASSWSLAGKSTDTQYF	TGTGCCAGCAGCTGGTCCCTAGCGGGGAAAAGCACAGATACGCAGTATTTT
TRBV5-5	TRBJ2-3	NA	NA	CASSPPVGTPSVTDTQYF	TGTGCCAGCAGCCCGCCGGTCGGGACCCCGTCCGTTACAGATACGCAGTATTTT
TRBV29-1	TRBJ2-2	few	TRBD1	CSVEVPDRAPGELFF	TGCAGCGTTGAGGTGCCGGACAGGGCGCCCGGGGAGCTGTTTTTT
TRBV6-8	TRBJ2-2	few	TRBD1	CASSYSTGVTGELFF	TGTGCCAGCAGTTACTCGACAGGGGTCACCGGGGAGCTGTTTTTT
TRBV6-6	TRBJ2-7	NA	NA	CASSYLDLSYEQYF	TGTGCCAGCAGTTATCTGGACCTGAGCTACGAGCAGTACTTC
TRBV10-3	TRBJ2-7	NA	NA	CAISDPTVRVVFEQYF	TGTGCCATCAGTGACCCGACGGTAAGGGTGGTGTTCGAGCAGTACTTC
TRBV19	TRBJ1-1	NA	NA	CASSLYRGTEAFF	TGTGCCAGTAGTTTGTACAGAGGCACTGAAGCTTTCTTT
TRBV7-9	TRBJ1-4	NA	TRBD1	CASRPGQAPTNEKLFF	TGTGCCAGCAGACCCGGACAGGCCCCAACTAATGAAAAACTGTTTTTT
TRBV9	TRBJ1-4	NA	NA	CASSVEGRSNEKLFF	TGTGCCAGCAGCGTCGAGGGCAGGTCTAATGAAAAACTGTTTTTT
TRBV27	TRBJ1-1	NA	NA	CASSSPYRTEAFF	TGTGCCAGCAGTTCACCCTACAGGACCGAAGCTTTCTTT
TRBV5-6	TRBJ1-1	few	NA	CASSLTREIFTEAFF	TGTGCCAGCAGCTTGACCAGGGAAATATTCACTGAAGCTTTCTTT
TRBV20-1	TRBJ2-7	few	NA	CSARVGGVYEQYF	TGCAGTGCTAGAGTTGGGGGAGTCTACGAGCAGTACTTC
TRBV7-9	TRBJ2-1	few	NA	CASSSPASSYNEQFF	TGTGCCAGCAGCTCTCCGGCCAGCTCCTACAATGAGCAGTTCTTC
TRBV28	TRBJ1-1	NA	NA	CASSFKGQKTEAFF	TGTGCCAGCAGTTTTAAGGGGCAGAAAACTGAAGCTTTCTTT
TRBV11-2	TRBJ2-3	few	NA	CASSIHLDTQYF	TGTGCCAGCAGCATACACTTGGATACGCAGTATTTT
TRBV6-5	TRBJ1-1	NA	NA	CASSSEIMNTEAFF	TGTGCCAGCAGTTCAGAGATAATGAACACTGAAGCTTTCTTT
TRBV7-2	TRBJ2-1	NA	TRBD1	CASSFPPQGRKRHEQFF	TGTGCCAGCAGCTTCCCCCCACAGGGGCGAAAGCGTCATGAGCAGTTCTTC
TRBV29-1	TRBJ2-7	NA	TRBD2	CSVVGLAGSSYEQYF	TGCAGCGTGGTGGGACTAGCGGGGTCCTCCTACGAGCAGTACTTC
TRBV7-6	TRBJ1-4	NA	NA	CASSFEGAGEKLFF	TGTGCCAGCAGCTTCGAAGGGGCGGGTGAAAAACTGTTTTTT
TRBV29-1	TRBJ1-2	few	NA	CSVDAGVYGYTF	TGCAGCGTTGACGCAGGGGTTTATGGCTACACCTTC
TRBV14	TRBJ2-4	NA	NA	CASSQEGGLGAKNIQYF	TGTGCCAGCAGCCAAGAAGGGGGACTGGGGGCCAAAAACATTCAGTACTTC
TRBV4-1	TRBJ2-7	NA	NA	CASSHFYEQYF	TGCGCCAGCAGCCATTTCTACGAGCAGTACTTC
TRBV6-2/TRBV6-3	TRBJ2-7	few	NA	CASRSIIPNEQYF	TGTGCCAGCAGGAGTATAATTCCCAACGAGCAGTACTTC
TRBV28	TRBJ2-3	few	NA	CASSPRATSTDTQYF	TGTGCCAGCAGCCCCAGGGCGACTAGCACAGATACGCAGTATTTT
TRBV7-6	TRBJ2-1	few	TRBD1	CASSTPGQRTYNEQFF	TGTGCCAGCAGCACGCCGGGACAGCGAACCTACAATGAGCAGTTCTTC
TRBV6-5	TRBJ1-1	NA	NA	CASSKEWITEAFF	TGTGCCAGCAGTAAGGAGTGGATCACTGAAGCTTTCTTT
TRBV11-2	TRBJ1-1	NA	NA	CASSFPQKVRTNTEAFF	TGTGCCAGCAGCTTCCCCCAGAAGGTGCGAACGAACACTGAAGCTTTCTTT
TRBV27	TRBJ2-7	few	NA	CASKKGRTGNYEQYF	TGTGCCAGCAAGAAGGGTCGGACGGGAAACTACGAGCAGTACTTC
TRBV10-3	TRBJ1-1	NA	TRBD1	CATAGTGLRTEAFF	TGTGCCACGGCCGGGACAGGGCTTCGCACTGAAGCTTTCTTT
TRBV12-3/TRBV12-4	TRBJ2-7	NA	NA	CASSLGGSEEQYF	TGTGCCAGCAGTTTAGGGGGCTCGGAAGAGCAGTACTTC
TRBV4-3	TRBJ1-2	NA	TRBD1	CASSQVSDRGLDGYTF	TGCGCCAGCAGCCAAGTGTCTGACAGGGGACTGGACGGCTACACCTTC
TRBV7-3	TRBJ2-3	NA	NA	CASSSVQGNTDTQYF	TGTGCCAGCAGTTCCGTGCAGGGAAACACAGATACGCAGTATTTT
TRBV15	TRBJ2-5	few	TRBD2	CATSSTWGGATQETQYF	TGTGCCACCAGCAGTACGTGGGGAGGGGCAACCCAAGAGACCCAGTACTTC
TRBV11-1	TRBJ1-1	few	TRBD1	CASSTLTGTYLNTEAFF	TGTGCCAGCAGCACTCTGACAGGGACCTATTTGAACACTGAAGCTTTCTTT
TRBV20-1	TRBJ1-3	few	TRBD1	CSARGTGGVNTIYF	TGCAGTGCTAGAGGGACAGGGGGTGTAAACACCATATATTTT
TRBV29-1	TRBJ1-2	NA	NA	CSTAEADGYTF	TGCAGTACCGCAGAGGCGGATGGCTACACCTTC
TRBV25-1	TRBJ1-2	few	TRBD1	CASSEYLRDRSNYGYTF	TGTGCCAGCAGTGAATATCTCCGGGACAGGTCTAACTATGGCTACACCTTC
TRBV29-1	TRBJ2-5	few	TRBD1	CSVGQGAKETQYF	TGCAGCGTTGGACAGGGGGCAAAAGAGACCCAGTACTTC
TRBV7-9	TRBJ1-5	NA	NA	CASSQDSSSNQPQHF	TGTGCCAGCAGCCAAGACAGTTCTAGCAATCAGCCCCAGCATTTT
TRBV6-1	TRBJ2-3	few	TRBD2	CASSEDLAGGSTDTQYF	TGTGCCAGCAGTGAAGACCTAGCGGGGGGTAGCACAGATACGCAGTATTTT
TRBV25-1	TRBJ2-7	NA	NA	CASSDRAGDEQYF	TGTGCCAGCAGTGACAGGGCAGGGGACGAGCAGTACTTC
TRBV6-5	TRBJ1-6	NA	NA	CASSSTAIDRSPLHF	TGTGCCAGCAGCTCGACAGCGATCGATCGCTCACCCCTCCACTTT
TRBV7-9	TRBJ2-1	NA	NA	CASRAGTLSYNEQFF	TGTGCCAGCAGAGCCGGGACCCTCTCCTACAATGAGCAGTTCTTC
TRBV6-2/TRBV6-3	TRBJ2-7	few	NA	CASSYARPHEQYF	TGTGCCAGCAGTTACGCCCGTCCTCACGAGCAGTACTTC
TRBV15	TRBJ1-4	few	NA	CATSRDLNPTEKLFF	TGTGCCACCAGCAGAGATCTCAACCCGACGGAAAAACTGTTTTTT
TRBV4-1	TRBJ2-1	NA	NA	CASSPSDGGYNEQLF	TGCGCCAGCAGTCCAAGCGATGGGGGTTACAATGAGCAGCTCTTC
TRBV6-2/TRBV6-3	TRBJ2-1	NA	NA	CASSYEQGYPENNEQFF	TGTGCCAGCAGTTACGAACAAGGCTATCCCGAAAACAATGAGCAGTTCTTC
TRBV14	TRBJ2-1	NA	NA	CASSQDQGLNNEQFF	TGTGCCAGCAGCCAAGACCAGGGTTTGAACAATGAGCAGTTCTTC
TRBV30	TRBJ2-5	NA	NA	CAWRVLDRGETQYF	TGTGCCTGGAGAGTCCTAGACAGAGGAGAGACCCAGTACTTC
TRBV6-2/TRBV6-3	TRBJ2-1	few	NA	CASSYHPGHPTYNEQFF	TGTGCCAGCAGTTATCACCCGGGACATCCCACCTACAATGAGCAGTTCTTC
TRBV5-4	TRBJ1-1	NA	NA	CASSLDTMNTEAFF	TGTGCCAGCAGCCTGGACACCATGAACACTGAAGCTTTCTTT
TRBV7-9	TRBJ1-2	few	TRBD1	CASSDTGTEPYGYTF	TGTGCCAGCAGTGACACCGGGACAGAGCCCTATGGCTACACCTTC
TRBV6-5	TRBJ1-5	NA	TRBD1	CASSLGQGTSQPQHF	TGTGCCAGCAGTTTAGGACAGGGTACGAGCCAGCCCCAGCATTTT
TRBV2	TRBJ2-1	NA	NA	CASPGREDEQFF	TGTGCCAGCCCTGGCAGGGAAGATGAGCAGTTCTTC
TRBV6-6	TRBJ2-7	NA	TRBD1	CASSFFDRGQGAFTEQYF	TGTGCCAGCAGTTTCTTTGATCGCGGACAGGGGGCGTTTACCGAGCAGTACTTC
TRBV2	TRBJ2-1	few	NA	CATLGGGPDEQFF	TGTGCCACTTTGGGGGGGGGGCCCGATGAGCAGTTCTTC